This TCR beta chain emerged from a study of T cells in Graves' hyperthyroidism and ophthalmopathy. This clonotype was counted ten times or more. There were TCR beta CDR3 regions amplified from RNA transcripts. Carried out on the TCR CDR3, a first-round RT-PCR used the HTBI primer set. MiXCR, run by TCRdb on the multiplex PCR reads, gives a single entry per CDR3 protein. The sample yields 250,000 to 400,000 distinct CDR3 sequences, 12% to 15% seen once. In the ophthalmopathy cohort, Clinical Activity Score was at least 3, NOSPECS grade at least 4, and duration under 3 months. V was trimmed by 1 base and J by 0 bases, leaving 8 bases between them. Germline-derived CDR1 and CDR2 are SGHTS and YDEGEE. The CDR3 runs 14 residues.

The sequenced sample consisted of blood. V usage is TRBV5-8 and J usage is TRBJ2-7; D is unclear. The clonotype comes from a woman in her forties with Graves' ophthalmopathy. The CDR3 protein is CASSLFVSSYEQYF. CDR3 coding DNA: TGTGCCAGCAGCTTGTTTGTCAGCTCCTACGAGCAGTACTTC.